These 21 T cell receptor beta chains originate from one sample sequenced in a study of cytomegalovirus exposure and HLA in healthy donors. Libraries were prepared by immunoSEQ multiplex PCR; TCRdb keeps only in-frame clonotypes and omits some of them. Of 100,000 to 150,000 clones listed, about nine tenths are singletons. Sequencing was performed on PBMCs. These receptors originate from a woman aged 18-35 years in good health and CMV-seronegative.

This chain links TRBV28 with TRBJ2-7, with D tentatively TRBD1 (9 bases). The CDR3 totals 16 residues. Germline V gene lookup returns CDR1 MDHEN and CDR2 SYDVKM. V lost 6 bases to trimming and J lost 5 bases, with 23 bases between them. In nucleotides, the CDR3 is TGTGCCAGCAGCGGGAGGGTCCCGGACAGGGGCGACGAGCAGTACTTC. Translated: CASSGRVPDRGDEQYF.

J is TRBJ2-7 and V is TRBV7-2; TRBD1 aligns across 9 bases. Germline lookup yields CDR1 SGHTA and CDR2 FQGNSA. Trimming removed 4 bases from V and 7 bases from J; junction bases left unmatched: 8. The CDR3 extends over 14 amino acids. CDR3 nucleotide sequence: TGTGCCAGCAGCTCCGCACAGGGGGCGGGGGAGCAGTACTTC. As protein: CASSSAQGAGEQYF.

The CDR3 sequence is CASSPQPGVAGELFF. CDR3 coding DNA: TGTGCCAGCAGTCCCCAGCCAGGGGTGGCCGGGGAGCTGTTTTTT. The chain uses TRBV27 and TRBJ2-2, with TRBD1 as a possible D gene (6 bases). The V and J ends lost 5 bases and 6 bases respectively, with 16 bases between them. From germline, CDR1 is MNHEY and CDR2 SMNVEV (reference sequence). CDR3 length: 15 amino acids.

The CDR3 coding sequence is TGCAGTGCTAGGGGCCTCGGGGCCCAGTACTTC. Amino acid sequence: CSARGLGAQYF. The V gene is TRBV20-1, the J gene TRBJ2-5; perhaps TRBD2 as D (5 bases). The CDR3 runs 11 residues. V lost 3 bases, J lost 9 bases, and 11 bases lay in between. Germline CDR1 DFQATT, CDR2 SNEGSKA (reference sequence).

The chain employs TRBV11-2 and TRBJ2-5; a weak D match, TRBD2 (6 bases). CDR3 length: 15 residues. The ends were cut back, 5 bases at V and 2 bases at J, with 15 bases in the middle. Germline V CDR1 and CDR2: SGHAT, FQNNGV. CDR3 DNA sequence: TGTGCCAGCAGCAGTGTCGGCGGGATTCAAGAGACCCAGTACTTC. This translates into CASSSVGGIQETQYF.

The V call is TRBV28, the J call TRBJ1-3; 8 positions agree with TRBD1. The CDR3 spans 18 residues. Germline-derived CDR1 and CDR2 are MDHEN and SYDVKM. J was trimmed by 0 bases and V by 6 bases; bases with no gene match: 13. DNA of the CDR3: TGTGCCAGCAGCAGGACAGGGATTTATAAGTCCTCTGGAAACACCATATATTTT. Residues: CASSRTGIYKSSGNTIYF.

In this sample, this clone turned up once. The chain recombines TRBV19 with TRBJ2-1; 7 bases are shared with TRBD1. CDR3 length: 15 amino acids. Germline lookup yields CDR1 LNHDA and CDR2 SQIVND (reference sequence). V dropped 2 bases and J dropped 2; count of bases not matched to a gene: 3. The CDR3 coding sequence is TGTGCCAGTAGTATAATGCAGGGGGCCTACAATGAGCAGTTCTTC. It yields the protein CASSIMQGAYNEQFF. The variable domain in full, with the rest retrieved from reference TRBV19 and TRBJ2-1, is DGGITQSPKYLFRKEGQNVTLSCEQNLNHDAMYWYRQDPGQGLRLIYYSQIVNDFQKGDIAEGYSVSREKKESFPLTVTSAQKNPTAFYLCASSIMQGAYNEQFFGPGTRLTVL.

CDR3 loop: CASRNGTGDQPQHF. In DNA form, the CDR3 reads TGTGCCAGCAGGAACGGCACAGGGGATCAGCCCCAGCATTTT. The genes are TRBV7-9 and TRBJ1-5; 7 bases are a match to TRBD1. The length of the CDR3 is 14 residues. Germline V gene sequence: CDR1 SEHNR, CDR2 FQNEAQ (reference sequence). The V segment lost 6 bases and the J segment 5 bases; nucleotides outside the gene matches: 7.

The rearrangement uses TRBV29-1 and TRBJ2-3; 10 bases line up with TRBD2. Trimming cost V 5 bases and J 5 bases; bases outside gene matches: 16. Germline loops: CDR1 SQVTM, CDR2 ANQGSEA. The CDR3 consists of 17 residues. The CDR3, as DNA: TGCAGCGTTAGCTCCGGGAGCGGGAGGGCCGAGGTAGATACGCAGTATTTT. Amino acids: CSVSSGSGRAEVDTQYF.

V usage is TRBV11-2 and J usage is TRBJ1-1; perhaps TRBD1 as D (6 bases). This CDR3 comprises 14 residues. The ends were cut back, 0 bases at V and 4 bases at J, with 9 bases in the middle. Looked up from germline, CDR1 is SGHAT and CDR2 is FQNNGV. The CDR3 region is CASSLDRGSTEAFF. The DNA of the CDR3 is TGTGCCAGCAGCTTAGACAGGGGTTCCACTGAAGCTTTCTTT.

The CDR3: CASSQDRTSGLSNEQFF. CDR3 nucleotides: TGCGCCAGCAGCCAAGATCGGACTAGCGGGCTATCCAATGAGCAGTTCTTC. This chain joins TRBV4-1 and TRBJ2-1; 11 nucleotides match TRBD2. After removal of 0 bases from V and 6 bases from J, the junction contained 7 bases not matched to a gene. The CDR3 contains 17 residues. In germline, CDR1 is MGHRA, CDR2 YSYEKL.

This chain links TRBV11-2 with TRBJ1-2; possibly TRBD1 for D (6 bases). Trimming took off 5 bases at V and 5 bases at J, with 12 bases between the two ends. The V gene's germline CDR1 is SGHAT and CDR2 FQNNGV. The CDR3 sequence is 13 residues long. The CDR3 nucleotides are TGTGCCAGCAGCGGCTGGACAGAGTATGGCTACACCTTC. As protein: CASSGWTEYGYTF.

This chain uses TRBV5-1 with TRBJ2-2; 8 nucleotides agree with TRBD2. Germline V gene lookup returns CDR1 SGHRS and CDR2 YFSETQ. Trimming cost V 4 bases and J 2 bases; bases outside gene matches: 7. The CDR3 extends over 16 amino acids. CDR3 in amino acids: CASSPGTRGNTGELFF. CDR3 coding DNA: TGCGCCAGCAGCCCCGGGACTAGGGGAAACACCGGGGAGCTGTTTTTT.

V and J are TRBV11-3 and TRBJ2-5; weak D call: TRBD1 (6 bases). From germline, CDR1 is SGHNT and CDR2 YENEEA. The CDR3 spans 14 residues. With 1 base removed from V and 6 bases from J, the gap between germline ends came to 12 bases. The CDR3 sequence is CASSLAGAGQTQYF. CDR3 nucleotide sequence: TGTGCCAGCAGCTTAGCAGGGGCAGGGCAGACCCAGTACTTC.

The genes are TRBV6-5 and TRBJ2-7, with 7 bases fitting TRBD2. This CDR3 is 14 amino acids long. V gave up 0 bases and J gave up 3 bases; unmatched junction bases: 2. Germline loops: CDR1 MNHEY, CDR2 SVGAGI. This CDR3 reads CASSYSGGIYEQYF. The CDR3 DNA follows: TGTGCCAGCAGTTACTCGGGAGGGATCTACGAGCAGTACTTC.

V is TRBV10-2 and J is TRBJ2-1, with 10 bases that match TRBD2. The CDR3 contains 15 residues. Trimming took 8 bases from V and 7 from J; bases not matched to a gene: 11. The germline CDR1 and CDR2 sequences are WSHSY and SAAADI. The CDR3 here is CASGTQREGLNEQFF. For the CDR3, the DNA is TGCGCCAGCGGAACCCAGCGGGAGGGCCTTAATGAGCAGTTCTTC.

This rearrangement joins TRBV5-1 to TRBJ2-1, with D maybe TRBD2 (5 bases). This CDR3 region has 15 residues. Trimming took 3 bases from V and 0 from J, leaving 10 bases between them. Germline-derived CDR1 and CDR2 are SGHRS and YFSETQ. CDR3 coding DNA: TGCGCCAGCAGCTCCGGGATTTCCTCCTACAATGAGCAGTTCTTC. Translating it yields CASSSGISSYNEQFF.

This chain joins TRBV7-3 and TRBJ2-3; 9 positions match TRBD2. The V gene end was trimmed by 2 bases and the J gene end by 3 bases; junction bases not matched to a gene: 3. This CDR3 region has 15 residues. CDR1 is SGHTA and CDR2 is FQGTGA in the germline V gene. CDR3 sequence (DNA): TGTGCCAGCAGCTTATTTAGCGGGAGAACAGATACGCAGTATTTT. It specifies CASSLFSGRTDTQYF. The whole variable domain, remainder taken from reference TRBV7-3 and TRBJ2-3, is GAGVSQTPSNKVTEKGKYVELRCDPISGHTALYWYRQSLGQGPEFLIYFQGTGAADDSGLPNDRFFAVRPEGSVSTLKIQRTERGDSAVYLCASSLFSGRTDTQYFGPGTRLTVL.

This chain links TRBV21-1 with TRBJ1-3. TRBV21-1 is an annotated pseudogene. The CDR3 is made up of 15 amino acids. In DNA form, the CDR3 reads TGTGCCAGCAGTCGCGGCCGGCCTTACGGAAACACCATATATTTT. The encoded protein is CASSRGRPYGNTIYF.

The chain's CDR3 is CASSSTDDRVYEQYF. The CDR3 DNA follows: TGTGCCAGCAGCTCAACGGATGACAGGGTCTACGAGCAGTACTTC. The rearrangement uses TRBV5-4 and TRBJ2-7; 7 nucleotides align to TRBD1. This CDR3 has 15 amino acids. Germline V gene sequence: CDR1 SGHNT, CDR2 YYREEE (reference sequence). V trimming: 3 bases; J trimming: 3 bases; junction bases outside the gene matches: 9. The complete variable domain, with remaining parts taken from reference TRBV5-4 and TRBJ2-7, reads ETGVTQSPTHLIKTRGQQVTLRCSSQSGHNTVSWYQQALGQGPQFIFQYYREEENGRGNFPPRFSGLQFPNYSSELNVNALELDDSALYLCASSSTDDRVYEQYFGPGTRLTVT.

The chain joins TRBV5-4 to TRBJ2-1; D uncertain. V lost 1 base to trimming and J lost 8 bases, with 16 bases between them. CDR3 length equals 15 residues. In germline, CDR1 is SGHNT, CDR2 YYREEE (reference sequence). CDR3 region: CASSLRGGSLDEQFF. As DNA, the CDR3 is TGTGCCAGCAGCTTGAGAGGTGGGTCCCTAGATGAGCAGTTCTTC.